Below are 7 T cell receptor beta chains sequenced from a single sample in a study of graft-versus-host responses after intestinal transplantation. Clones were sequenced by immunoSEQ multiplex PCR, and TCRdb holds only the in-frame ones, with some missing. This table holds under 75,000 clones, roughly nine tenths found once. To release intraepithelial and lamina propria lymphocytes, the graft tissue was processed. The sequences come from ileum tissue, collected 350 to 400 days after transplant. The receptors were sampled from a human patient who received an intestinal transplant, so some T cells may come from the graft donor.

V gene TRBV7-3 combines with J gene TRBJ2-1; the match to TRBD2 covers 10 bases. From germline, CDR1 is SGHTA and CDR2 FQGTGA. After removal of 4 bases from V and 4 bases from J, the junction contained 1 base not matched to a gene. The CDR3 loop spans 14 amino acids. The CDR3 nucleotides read TGTGCCAGCAGCTCGGGACTAGCGTACAATGAGCAGTTCTTC. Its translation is CASSSGLAYNEQFF.

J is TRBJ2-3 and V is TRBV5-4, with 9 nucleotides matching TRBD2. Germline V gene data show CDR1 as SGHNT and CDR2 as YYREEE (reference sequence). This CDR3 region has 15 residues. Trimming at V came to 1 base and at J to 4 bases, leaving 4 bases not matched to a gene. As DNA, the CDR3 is TGTGCCAGCAGCTTGAGCGGGGGGACCCCAGATACGCAGTATTTT. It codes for CASSLSGGTPDTQYF.

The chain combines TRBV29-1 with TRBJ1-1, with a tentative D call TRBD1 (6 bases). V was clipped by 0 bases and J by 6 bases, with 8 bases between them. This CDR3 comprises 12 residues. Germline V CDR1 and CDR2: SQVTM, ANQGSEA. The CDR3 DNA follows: TGCAGCGTTGAAGACAGGGGTGCTGAAGCTTTCTTT. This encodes CSVEDRGAEAFF. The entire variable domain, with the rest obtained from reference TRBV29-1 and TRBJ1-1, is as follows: SAVISQKPSRDICQRGTSLTIQCQVDSQVTMMFWYRQQPGQSLTLIATANQGSEATYESGFVIDKFPISRPNLTFSTLTVSNMSPEDSSIYLCSVEDRGAEAFFGQGTRLTVV.

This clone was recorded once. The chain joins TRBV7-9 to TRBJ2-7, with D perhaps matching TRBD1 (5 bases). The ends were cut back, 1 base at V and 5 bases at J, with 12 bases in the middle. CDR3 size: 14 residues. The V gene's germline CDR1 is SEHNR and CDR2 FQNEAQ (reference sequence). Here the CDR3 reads CASSLDRRPNEQYF. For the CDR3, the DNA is TGTGCCAGCAGCTTAGACAGGAGACCTAACGAGCAGTACTTC.

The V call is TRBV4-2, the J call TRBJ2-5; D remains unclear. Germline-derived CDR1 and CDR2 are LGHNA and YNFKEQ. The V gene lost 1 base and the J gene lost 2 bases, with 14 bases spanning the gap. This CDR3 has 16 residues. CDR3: CASSQAGVTEQETQYF. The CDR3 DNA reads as TGTGCCAGCAGCCAAGCAGGCGTCACGGAACAAGAGACCCAGTACTTC.

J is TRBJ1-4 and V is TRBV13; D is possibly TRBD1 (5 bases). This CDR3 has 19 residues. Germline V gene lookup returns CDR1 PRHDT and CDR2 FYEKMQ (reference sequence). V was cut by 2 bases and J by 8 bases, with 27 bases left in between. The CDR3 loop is CASSLFRGNSLGAGEKLFF. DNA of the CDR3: TGTGCCAGCAGCTTATTCCGCGGCAACTCCCTCGGGGCGGGGGAAAAACTGTTTTTT.

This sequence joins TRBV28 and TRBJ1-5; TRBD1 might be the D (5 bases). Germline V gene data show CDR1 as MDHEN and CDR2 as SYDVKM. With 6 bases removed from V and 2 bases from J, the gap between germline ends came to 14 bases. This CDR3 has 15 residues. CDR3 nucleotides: TGTGCCAGCAGCAAGCAGGGCCCTGGCAATCAGCCCCAGCATTTT. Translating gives CASSKQGPGNQPQHF. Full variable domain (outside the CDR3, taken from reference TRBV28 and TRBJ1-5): DVKVTQSSRYLVKRTGEKVFLECVQDMDHENMFWYRQDPGLGLRLIYFSYDVKMKEKGDIPEGYSVSREKKERFSLILESASTNQTSMYLCASSKQGPGNQPQHFGDGTRLSIL.